What follows is one TCR beta chain and its context. Its antigen is as yet unknown. Germline-derived CDR1 and CDR2 are GTSNPN and SVGIG (reference sequence). After removal of 5 bases from V and 2 bases from J, the junction contained 8 bases not matched to a gene. The CDR3 has 14 amino acids. The authors ran the immunoSEQ assay, v3.0, at survey level. TCRdb keeps only in-frame clones here, not all; method: immunoSEQ multiplex PCR. The sample contains about 31,000 clones, approximately 83% of which appear only once. This sample was included in a study of long-term antiretroviral therapy in people with HIV. Whole-study results and caveats: Pre-ART clonal expansion yielded clones that dominated the repertoire at all time points.

The TCR was taken from a young man with HIV. Sequences were derived from unsorted PBMCs, sampled 0.8 years before starting antiretroviral therapy. The rearrangement uses TRBV30 and TRBJ2-5, with 7 bases that match TRBD2. This chain's CDR3 is CAWSRLAPQETQYF. The CDR3 coding sequence is TGTGCCTGGTCCCGACTAGCCCCACAAGAGACCCAGTACTTC.